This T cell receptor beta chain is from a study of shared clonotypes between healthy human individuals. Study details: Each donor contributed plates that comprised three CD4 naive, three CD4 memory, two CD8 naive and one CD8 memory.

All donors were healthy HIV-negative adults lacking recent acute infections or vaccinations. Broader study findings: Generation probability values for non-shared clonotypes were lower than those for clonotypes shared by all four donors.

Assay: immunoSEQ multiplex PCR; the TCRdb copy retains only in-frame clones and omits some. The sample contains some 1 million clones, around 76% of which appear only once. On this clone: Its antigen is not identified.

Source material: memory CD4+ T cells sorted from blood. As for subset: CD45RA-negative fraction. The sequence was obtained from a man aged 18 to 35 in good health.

CDR3 sequence: CASSEGQVETDTQYF. The CDR3 nucleotides are TGTGCCAGCAGTGAAGGACAGGTAGAAACAGATACGCAGTATTTT. The chain links TRBV6-1 to TRBJ2-3, with D possibly matching TRBD1 (6 bases). CDR3 length: 15 residues. Trimming cost V 1 base and J 3 bases, with 11 bases left between them. In germline, CDR1 is MNHNS, CDR2 SASEGT.